Shown below are 27 T cell receptor beta chains from a single sample sequenced in a study of cytomegalovirus exposure and HLA in healthy donors (dated 2017 in TCRdb). The library came from the immunoSEQ multiplex PCR assay. Not all clones reach the TCRdb copy of this immuneACCESS table, which keeps in-frame sequences only. Checked studies attribute under half of the gap to unresolved V genes and leave the rest unexplained. The sample data list roughly 250,000 clones, and around 91% of these were observed just once. The ten largest make up approximately 0.34% of the sample. Source material: PBMCs. All receptors come from a woman aged 18-30 years in good health and CMV-seronegative.

The V gene is TRBV18, the J gene TRBJ2-5; D might be TRBD2 (6 bases). Germline V gives CDR1 KGHSH, CDR2 LQKENI. The CDR3 runs 15 residues. V lost 3 bases, J lost 0 bases, and 11 bases lay in between. The CDR3 DNA reads as TGTGCCAGCTCACCGGGAGGAAGGGACCAAGAGACCCAGTACTTC. The encoded protein is CASSPGGRDQETQYF.

This rearrangement joins TRBV2 to TRBJ2-7; tentative D call: TRBD2 (5 bases). This CDR3 region has 17 residues. The germline V gene has CDR1 SNHLY and CDR2 FYNNEI. Trimming cost V 0 bases and J 1 base, with 16 bases left between them. The CDR3 region is CASSEANVGRDSYEQYV. The DNA for the CDR3 is TGTGCCAGCAGTGAAGCGAACGTCGGACGGGATTCCTACGAGCAGTACGTC.

This chain connects TRBV7-6 to TRBJ2-1; TRBD2 matches at 11 bases. This CDR3 spans 17 amino acids. The trim removed 2 bases at V and 1 base at J, leaving 4 bases unmatched. Germline values: CDR1 SGHVS, CDR2 FNYEAQ. This CDR3 reads CASSLLSGGASYNEQFF. CDR3 sequence (DNA): TGTGCCAGCAGCTTACTTAGCGGGGGGGCGTCCTACAATGAGCAGTTCTTC.

This clone was picked up one time. This chain connects TRBV6-5 to TRBJ2-1; D possibly corresponds to TRBD1 (6 bases). Trimming removed 5 bases from V and 5 bases from J, with 13 bases in between. Per germline, CDR1 MNHEY and CDR2 SVGAGI. The CDR3 extends over 14 amino acids. The DNA of the CDR3 is TGTGCCAGCAGTGGTATAGGGGGAAACAATGAGCAGTTCTTC. It encodes CASSGIGGNNEQFF.

This clone was counted a single time. V is TRBV6-6 and J is TRBJ1-1; D is uncertain. Germline CDR1 is MNHNY and CDR2 is SVGAGI (reference sequence). V gave up 7 bases and J gave up 5 bases, with 23 bases separating them. The CDR3 consists of 16 residues. In nucleotides, the CDR3 is TGTGCCAGCAAGTCCCATGAGGGAAACTCGGAAACTGAAGCTTTCTTT. Its protein is CASKSHEGNSETEAFF.

The chain has TRBV7-8 and TRBJ2-1, with no clear D. CDR1 and CDR2 (germline): SGHVS, FQNEAQ. V lost 3 bases to trimming and J lost 6 bases, with 9 bases between them. This CDR3 contains 13 residues. Here the CDR3 DNA reads TGTGCCAGCAGCTTGGTGCGGTTCAATGAGCAGTTCTTC. Encoded protein: CASSLVRFNEQFF.

J is TRBJ2-5 and V is TRBV4-3; 11 bases are shared with TRBD2. Germline lookup yields CDR1 LGHNA and CDR2 YSLEER. The length of the CDR3 is 17 residues. The ends lost 1 base at V and 2 bases at J; junction bases unmatched: 6. The CDR3 DNA reads as TGCGCCAGCAGCCAAGGACCGGGACTAGCGGCACAAGAGACCCAGTACTTC. Its translation is CASSQGPGLAAQETQYF.

This CDR3 reads CASSQDRADTEAFF. In nucleotides, the CDR3 is TGCGCCAGCAGCCAAGACAGGGCCGACACTGAAGCTTTCTTT. The chain carries TRBV4-3 and TRBJ1-1, with D possibly matching TRBD1 (5 bases). CDR3 size: 14 residues. The V end was cut by 0 bases, the J end by 3 bases, with 8 bases between. The germline CDR1 and CDR2 sequences are LGHNA and YSLEER.

This clone was seen only a few times. This chain links TRBV19 with TRBJ1-6; no firm D call. The CDR3 length is 15 residues. Looked up from germline, CDR1 is LNHDA and CDR2 is SQIVND (reference sequence). V was shortened by 7 bases and J by 6 bases, with 16 bases between the two germline ends. The CDR3 nucleotides read TGTGCCAGTACCCGCCGGCCGGCGGGTAATTCACCCCTCCACTTT. Its translation: CASTRRPAGNSPLHF.

The rearrangement joins TRBV6-1 to TRBJ1-6; D is possibly TRBD1 (6 bases). Germline CDR1 MNHNS, CDR2 SASEGT. V shed 1 base and J shed 2 bases, with 12 bases lying between them. The CDR3 has 17 residues. The CDR3 DNA follows: TGTGCCAGCAGTGAAGTACAGGGTCTAACCTATAATTCACCCCTCCACTTT. Translated, it gives CASSEVQGLTYNSPLHF.

This chain uses TRBV6-4 with TRBJ2-3; a weak D match, TRBD2 (6 bases). With 4 bases removed from V and 1 base from J, the gap between germline ends came to 24 bases. The CDR3 totals 19 residues. Germline V gene sequence: CDR1 MRHNA, CDR2 SNTAGT. DNA of the CDR3: TGTGCCAGCAGTGCCCAAGGTATGGGGGACGGACTACGCACAGATACGCAGTATTTT. This encodes CASSAQGMGDGLRTDTQYF.

The CDR3 is CASSLSAGTGGFGEQFF. CDR3 DNA sequence: TGTGCCAGCAGTTTATCAGCCGGGACAGGGGGCTTCGGTGAGCAGTTCTTC. The rearrangement uses TRBV27 and TRBJ2-1; the match to TRBD1 covers 12 bases. V trimming: 0 bases; J trimming: 9 bases; junction bases outside the gene matches: 9. This CDR3 is built from 17 residues. The germline CDR1 and CDR2 sequences are MNHEY and SMNVEV (reference sequence).

The table lists this clone with a count of one. V usage is TRBV4-3 and J usage is TRBJ2-7; D is possibly TRBD1 (6 bases). The CDR3 covers 15 residues. Germline V gene lookup returns CDR1 LGHNA and CDR2 YSLEER. V dropped 0 bases and J dropped 2 bases, with 11 bases sitting between them. The CDR3 reads CASSQEGDTTYEQYF. DNA for the CDR3: TGCGCCAGCAGCCAAGAAGGGGACACAACCTACGAGCAGTACTTC.

A single count supports this clone. CDR3 nucleotides: TGTGCCAGCAGTTTAATGGGACAGGGTTTACCCCTCCACTTT. Translating gives CASSLMGQGLPLHF. The chain carries TRBV28 and TRBJ1-6, with TRBD1 identical over 9 bases. V lost 2 bases and J lost 12; bases outside the gene matches: 5. The CDR3 is made up of 14 amino acids. Germline V lookup: CDR1 MDHEN, CDR2 SYDVKM.

V usage is TRBV27 and J usage is TRBJ1-1; possible D gene TRBD1, 5 bases. CDR1 and CDR2 (germline): MNHEY, SMNVEV (reference sequence). CDR3 length: 14 residues. Trimming cost V 2 bases and J 1 base, with 8 bases left between them. This CDR3 reads CASSLGGGNTEAFF. The DNA of the CDR3 is TGTGCCAGCAGTTTAGGGGGGGGGAACACTGAAGCTTTCTTT.

The chain employs TRBV28 and TRBJ2-2; maybe TRBD2 (5 bases). The CDR3 loop spans 15 amino acids. CDR1 and CDR2 (germline): MDHEN, SYDVKM. V was shortened by 2 bases and J by 3 bases, with 10 bases between the two germline ends. Here the CDR3 reads CASSLSGWDTGELFF. CDR3 DNA: TGTGCCAGCAGTTTAAGCGGTTGGGACACCGGGGAGCTGTTTTTT. Filled out from reference TRBV28 and TRBJ2-2, the complete variable domain reads DVKVTQSSRYLVKRTGEKVFLECVQDMDHENMFWYRQDPGLGLRLIYFSYDVKMKEKGDIPEGYSVSREKKERFSLILESASTNQTSMYLCASSLSGWDTGELFFGEGSRLTVL.

This chain connects TRBV6-5 to TRBJ1-5; 9 nucleotides line up with TRBD1. The trim removed 6 bases at V and 7 bases at J, leaving 4 bases unmatched. Germline CDR1 and CDR2: MNHEY and SVGAGI. The CDR3 length is 13 residues. Written as DNA, the CDR3 is TGTGCCAGCAGCAAAACAGGGGGCCAGCCCCAGCATTTT. Residues: CASSKTGGQPQHF.

V and J are TRBV10-2 and TRBJ2-7, with 9 bases that match TRBD2. Germline V CDR1 and CDR2: WSHSY, SAAADI. V shed 6 bases and J 4 bases; nucleotides not matched to a gene: 4. This CDR3 contains 13 residues. The CDR3 loop is CASRERGEYEQYF. The CDR3 DNA is TGCGCCAGCAGGGAGCGGGGGGAGTACGAGCAGTACTTC.

The V gene is TRBV4-3, the J gene TRBJ2-7, with D unclear. Germline CDR1 LGHNA, CDR2 YSLEER. Trimming took off 8 bases at V and 3 bases at J, with 5 bases between the two ends. The CDR3 loop spans 10 amino acids. CDR3 in amino acids: CASSVYEQYF. CDR3 DNA: TGCGCCAGCTCCGTCTACGAGCAGTACTTC.

The chain joins TRBV25-1 to TRBJ2-2, with a tentative D call TRBD1 (6 bases). V was pared by 8 bases and J by 0 bases, with 10 bases between. The germline V gene encodes CDR1 MGHDK and CDR2 SYGVNS. This CDR3 has 14 residues. The CDR3 DNA is TGTGCCAGCGGCAGGACAGCGAACACCGGGGAGCTGTTTTTT. Its protein is CASGRTANTGELFF.

The V gene is TRBV4-1, the J gene TRBJ2-1; 14 positions match TRBD2. CDR1 is MGHRA, CDR2 YSYEKL, per germline. Trimming removed 3 bases from V and 7 bases from J; junction bases left unmatched: 5. The CDR3 is 16 residues long. CDR3 protein: CASSQTSGGAWNEQFF. CDR3 sequence (DNA): TGCGCCAGCAGCCAGACTAGCGGGGGGGCCTGGAATGAGCAGTTCTTC.

The rearrangement uses TRBV28 and TRBJ2-7; D gene ambiguous. The length of the CDR3 is 13 residues. CDR1 is MDHEN, CDR2 SYDVKM, per germline. V lost 3 bases and J lost 0, with 6 bases in between. DNA for the CDR3: TGTGCCAGCAGTTTCCCGAGCTCCTACGAGCAGTACTTC. Translating it yields CASSFPSSYEQYF.

The J gene is TRBJ2-1, the V gene TRBV11-2; 8 bases are a match to TRBD2. J was trimmed by 5 bases and V by 3 bases; bases with no gene match: 3. The CDR3 runs to 14 residues. Germline assignment: CDR1 SGHAT and CDR2 FQNNGV. The CDR3 sequence: CASSFVGGDNEQFF. DNA for the CDR3: TGTGCCAGCAGCTTCGTCGGGGGGGACAATGAGCAGTTCTTC.

A few counts support this clone. The chain carries TRBV19 and TRBJ1-1; no definite D call. Trimming took off 4 bases at V and 0 bases at J, with 3 bases between the two ends. Germline V CDR1 and CDR2: LNHDA, SQIVND (reference sequence). The CDR3 extends over 12 amino acids. The CDR3 nucleotides read TGTGCCAGTAGTAGCGTGAACACTGAAGCTTTCTTT. Translation: CASSSVNTEAFF. Together with reference TRBV19 and TRBJ1-1, the CDR3 gives the full variable domain: DGGITQSPKYLFRKEGQNVTLSCEQNLNHDAMYWYRQDPGQGLRLIYYSQIVNDFQKGDIAEGYSVSREKKESFPLTVTSAQKNPTAFYLCASSSVNTEAFFGQGTRLTVV.

This rearrangement joins TRBV4-1 to TRBJ2-5; TRBD1 agrees at 9 bases. Looked up from germline, CDR1 is MGHRA and CDR2 is YSYEKL. There are 15 residues in the CDR3. With V trimmed by 3 bases and J by 4 bases, 6 bases remained unmatched. The CDR3 protein is CASSQGTGSLETQYF. CDR3 DNA: TGCGCCAGCAGCCAGGGGACAGGGAGCCTAGAGACCCAGTACTTC.

The J gene is TRBJ1-4, the V gene TRBV14; D gene unclear. V lost 2 bases and J lost 8, with 18 bases in between. This CDR3 has 16 amino acids. Germline V gene data show CDR1 as SGHDN and CDR2 as FVKESK. The CDR3 DNA reads as TGTGCCAGCAGCCAAACAACAATCTTCCCGGGGGAAAAACTGTTTTTT. This gives the protein CASSQTTIFPGEKLFF.

This chain uses TRBV13 with TRBJ1-1; D is perhaps TRBD1 (6 bases). The V gene lost 5 bases and the J gene lost 1 base, with 17 bases spanning the gap. CDR3 length: 16 residues. Germline lookup yields CDR1 PRHDT and CDR2 FYEKMQ (reference sequence). CDR3 amino acids: CASSQGRQVRNTEAFF. For the CDR3, the DNA is TGTGCCAGCAGCCAGGGTCGACAGGTCCGGAACACTGAAGCTTTCTTT.